A single sample is the source of the 27 T cell receptor beta chains below, sequenced in a study of shared T cell receptors in the human thymus. Assay: immunoSEQ multiplex PCR; the TCRdb copy retains only in-frame clones and omits some. The profile shows just under 550,000 clones, around 78% of them singletons. These data were likewise used in another study, on human thymus T cells.

The sequencing sample was made of thymocytes. These receptors were taken from a boy younger than two with a congenital heart defect.

The V gene is TRBV29-1, the J gene TRBJ2-1, with TRBD2 matching 10 bases. The CDR3 is 16 residues long. Trimming at V came to 6 bases and at J to 2 bases, leaving 10 bases not matched to a gene. The germline CDR1 and CDR2 sequences are SQVTM and ANQGSEA. The CDR3: CSVYNSGRPPYNEQFF. CDR3 coding DNA: TGCAGCGTATACAATAGCGGGAGGCCCCCCTACAATGAGCAGTTCTTC.

There are a few counts of this clone. The V and J genes are TRBV4-1 and TRBJ2-1; TRBD2 might be the D (5 bases). The CDR3 has 20 residues. Per the germline V gene, CDR1 is MGHRA and CDR2 is YSYEKL. Trimming cost V 0 bases and J 5 bases, with 26 bases left between them. The CDR3 region has the DNA TGCGCCAGCAGCCAAGAAGCTTGGGGAACAGCGGTCTTGTTTAACAATGAGCAGTTCTTC. Its translation: CASSQEAWGTAVLFNNEQFF.

This clone was detected a few times. The J gene is TRBJ1-5, the V gene TRBV7-6; D possibly corresponds to TRBD1 (6 bases). Germline V gene sequence: CDR1 SGHVS, CDR2 FNYEAQ. This CDR3 spans 17 amino acids. With 1 base removed from V and 1 base from J, the gap between germline ends came to 14 bases. The CDR3 reads CASSLVGALWSNQPQHF. The CDR3 bases are TGTGCCAGCAGCTTAGTGGGGGCTCTTTGGAGCAATCAGCCCCAGCATTTT.

The rearrangement links TRBV29-1 to TRBJ2-3, with 10 bases that match TRBD2. The CDR3 is 14 amino acids. Unmatched junction bases numbered 6, after V lost 4 bases and J lost 5 bases. CDR1 and CDR2 (germline): SQVTM, ANQGSEA. In DNA form, the CDR3 reads TGCAGCGTTGTTCTAGCGGGAGCCATAGATACGCAGTATTTT. Its translation: CSVVLAGAIDTQYF.

V usage is TRBV9 and J usage is TRBJ2-3; TRBD2 aligns across 7 bases. V trimming: 4 bases; J trimming: 5 bases; junction bases outside the gene matches: 13. Germline CDR1 is SGDLS and CDR2 is YYNGEE. The CDR3 contains 16 residues. The CDR3 sequence: CASSNGGRADGDTQYF. The CDR3 DNA reads TGTGCCAGCAGCAACGGGGGGAGGGCCGATGGAGATACGCAGTATTTT. The complete variable domain, with remaining parts taken from reference TRBV9 and TRBJ2-3, reads DSGVTQTPKHLITATGQRVTLRCSPRSGDLSVYWYQQSLDQGLQFLIQYYNGEERAKGNILERFSAQQFPDLHSELNLSSLELGDSALYFCASSNGGRADGDTQYFGPGTRLTVL.

This clone showed up just a few times. The chain has TRBV9 and TRBJ2-5; 14 bases are shared with TRBD2. The J segment lost 2 bases and the V segment lost 0 bases, leaving 9 bases of the junction unmatched. Germline CDR1 SGDLS, CDR2 YYNGEE. CDR3 size: 19 residues. The CDR3 reads CASSVEGTSGRGGQETQYF. The DNA of the CDR3 is TGTGCCAGCAGCGTAGAGGGGACTAGCGGGAGAGGGGGTCAAGAGACCCAGTACTTC.

This chain uses TRBV7-3 with TRBJ2-1, with D tentatively TRBD1 (5 bases). Trimming cost V 1 base and J 7 bases, with 8 bases left between them. This CDR3 has 13 amino acids. Germline-derived CDR1 and CDR2 are SGHTA and FQGTGA. The CDR3 sequence: CASSLMGHNEQFF. DNA for the CDR3: TGTGCCAGCAGCTTAATGGGGCATAATGAGCAGTTCTTC.

The chain links TRBV4-1 to TRBJ1-1, with TRBD1 as a possible D gene (5 bases). CDR1 is MGHRA and CDR2 is YSYEKL in the germline V gene. V lost 1 base, J lost 6 bases, and 12 bases lay in between. This CDR3 spans 14 amino acids. The CDR3 sequence is CASSQGQGRPEAFF. The DNA of the CDR3 is TGCGCCAGCAGCCAAGGTCAGGGTCGCCCTGAAGCTTTCTTT.

The chain has TRBV28 and TRBJ2-1; TRBD2 matches at 7 bases. The CDR3 covers 15 residues. Germline V CDR1 and CDR2: MDHEN, SYDVKM. The junction had 7 bases not matched to a gene; V was cut back by 8 bases and J by 0 bases. CDR3 coding DNA: TGTGCCAGCGGGACGGGAGGCCGCTCCTACAATGAGCAGTTCTTC. This gives the protein CASGTGGRSYNEQFF.

This sequence joins TRBV27 and TRBJ1-1; TRBD1 matches 7 bases. V was pared by 3 bases and J by 3 bases, with 4 bases of the junction left unmatched. Germline-derived CDR1 and CDR2 are MNHEY and SMNVEV (reference sequence). CDR3 size: 14 residues. CDR3 protein: CASSLARGDTEAFF. CDR3 DNA: TGTGCCAGCAGTTTGGCCAGGGGGGACACTGAAGCTTTCTTT.

This chain links TRBV27 with TRBJ2-3, with D maybe TRBD2 (5 bases). V was trimmed by 5 bases and J by 2 bases, leaving 14 bases between them. Germline CDR1 MNHEY, CDR2 SMNVEV (reference sequence). This CDR3 is 15 amino acids long. CDR3 nucleotide sequence: TGTGCCAGCAGTGGAATGGACTCCAACACAGATACGCAGTATTTT. As protein: CASSGMDSNTDTQYF.

V and J are TRBV1 and TRBJ2-2; the DNA was not compared with TRBD2, the D call given in the table. TRBV1 is a pseudogene. This CDR3 spans 19 amino acids. The CDR3 sequence is CTSSPGGLAGWRDTGELFF. The CDR3 region has the DNA TGCACCAGCAGCCCAGGAGGACTAGCGGGTTGGCGGGACACCGGGGAGCTGTTTTTT.

The genes are TRBV7-2 and TRBJ2-5, with 8 bases fitting TRBD2. This CDR3 spans 14 amino acids. V shed 7 bases and J 3 bases; nucleotides not matched to a gene: 7. CDR1 SGHTA and CDR2 FQGNSA come from the germline V gene. In nucleotides, the CDR3 is TGTGCCAGCACTTCTAGCGGGCCGAAAGAGACCCAGTACTTC. Protein sequence: CASTSSGPKETQYF.

In nucleotides, the CDR3 is TGTGCCTGGAGTGCAATGACAGGTTCTCAGCCCCAGCATTTT. This codes for CAWSAMTGSQPQHF. This chain uses TRBV30 with TRBJ1-5, with a weak D call TRBD1 (6 bases). The germline V and J ends were trimmed by 1 base and 6 bases, with 13 bases remaining between them. This CDR3 comprises 14 residues. CDR1 is GTSNPN, CDR2 SVGIG, per germline (reference sequence).

The V call is TRBV4-1, the J call TRBJ2-7; 11 bases map to TRBD1. This CDR3 is built from 17 residues. CDR1 is MGHRA and CDR2 is YSYEKL in the germline V gene. J lost 5 bases, V lost 8 bases, and 17 bases had no gene match. The CDR3 reads CASPLVSRDRGNHEQYF. The CDR3 nucleotides are TGCGCCAGCCCACTTGTATCCCGGGACAGGGGGAACCACGAGCAGTACTTC.

The V and J genes are TRBV19 and TRBJ2-3; D possibly corresponds to TRBD2 (5 bases). The germline gives CDR1 LNHDA, CDR2 SQIVND (reference sequence). The CDR3 totals 13 residues. V was pared by 6 bases and J by 3 bases, with 10 bases between. CDR3 bases: TGTGCCAGTAGCTCCGAGGGAACAGATACGCAGTATTTT. Amino acids: CASSSEGTDTQYF.

The chain employs TRBV27 and TRBJ2-7; D possibly corresponds to TRBD2 (6 bases). This CDR3 region has 14 residues. Looked up from germline, CDR1 is MNHEY and CDR2 is SMNVEV (reference sequence). With 7 bases removed from V and 6 bases from J, the gap between germline ends came to 19 bases. CDR3 amino acids: CASTGVGTPSEQYF. CDR3 nucleotide sequence: TGTGCCAGCACGGGGGTGGGGACTCCTTCCGAGCAGTACTTC.

The chain employs TRBV7-9 and TRBJ2-7; TRBD1 agrees at 9 bases. The CDR3 is made up of 17 amino acids. V was pared by 4 bases and J by 2 bases, with 12 bases of the junction left unmatched. Per the germline V gene, CDR1 is SEHNR and CDR2 is FQNEAQ (reference sequence). This chain's CDR3 is CASSSGSGTGNPYEQYF. The CDR3 nucleotides read TGTGCCAGCAGCTCGGGGTCCGGGACAGGGAACCCCTACGAGCAGTACTTC.

The chain joins TRBV11-3 to TRBJ2-7; D remains unclear. The V gene lost 8 bases and the J gene lost 0 bases, with 14 bases spanning the gap. The CDR3 covers 14 residues. Germline values: CDR1 SGHNT, CDR2 YENEEA. The CDR3 nucleotides are TGTGCCAGCGAGCTATCCCCGAGCTCCTACGAGCAGTACTTC. This encodes CASELSPSSYEQYF.

V gene TRBV4-3 combines with J gene TRBJ2-7; D might be TRBD1 (5 bases). The CDR3 has 17 amino acids. Trimming took 0 bases from V and 1 from J, leaving 16 bases between them. CDR1 is LGHNA, CDR2 YSLEER, per germline. CDR3 sequence: CASSQEVDGRASYEQYF. The CDR3 nucleotides are TGCGCCAGCAGCCAAGAGGTGGACGGCAGGGCTTCCTACGAGCAGTACTTC.

This chain links TRBV11-3 with TRBJ1-1; TRBD1 agrees at 9 bases. V was pared by 1 base and J by 0 bases, with 12 bases of the junction left unmatched. CDR3 length equals 19 residues. Germline V gives CDR1 SGHNT, CDR2 YENEEA. The CDR3 protein is CASSLGGTGTGNMNTEAFF. CDR3 in DNA: TGTGCCAGCAGCTTAGGGGGGACAGGGACTGGTAACATGAACACTGAAGCTTTCTTT.

This chain connects TRBV20-1 to TRBJ1-2; D remains unclear. Trimming cost V 6 bases and J 7 bases, with 9 bases left between them. This CDR3 region has 10 residues. Germline CDR1 is DFQATT and CDR2 is SNEGSKA (reference sequence). As DNA, the CDR3 is TGCAGTGCCATCGCGGCTGGCTACACCTTC. Protein product: CSAIAAGYTF.

The J gene is TRBJ2-7, the V gene TRBV7-3, with 9 bases aligning to TRBD2. The germline CDR1 and CDR2 sequences are SGHTA and FQGTGA. V was pared by 1 base and J by 2 bases, with 3 bases of the junction left unmatched. The CDR3 length is 15 residues. As DNA, the CDR3 is TGTGCCAGCAGCTTAAACGGCGGGAGGGCCTACGAGCAGTACTTC. This codes for CASSLNGGRAYEQYF.

V is TRBV10-3 and J is TRBJ2-5; TRBD2 might be the D (6 bases). Germline V gene lookup returns CDR1 ENHRY and CDR2 SYGVKD. The CDR3 totals 15 residues. V was shortened by 3 bases and J by 4 bases, with 15 bases between the two germline ends. The CDR3 here is CAISERGKNPETQYF. Written as DNA, the CDR3 is TGTGCCATCAGTGAACGGGGGAAGAATCCAGAGACCCAGTACTTC.

The CDR3 coding sequence is TGTGCCAGCAGCCAACCAAGGGGGATAGCGGGAGGGGCCTACAATGAGCAGTTCTTC. It yields the protein CASSQPRGIAGGAYNEQFF. This chain uses TRBV14 with TRBJ2-1, with 11 nucleotides matching TRBD2. Germline lookup yields CDR1 SGHDN and CDR2 FVKESK. V lost 2 bases to trimming and J lost 2 bases; unmatched junction nucleotides: 11. This CDR3 spans 19 amino acids.

V gene TRBV18 combines with J gene TRBJ1-5; a weak D match, TRBD1 (6 bases). Germline CDR1 and CDR2: KGHSH and LQKENI. This CDR3 spans 13 amino acids. V dropped 4 bases and J dropped 4 bases, with 8 bases sitting between them. The CDR3 DNA reads TGTGCCAGCTCACAGGGGGGGAATCAGCCCCAGCATTTT. Translating gives CASSQGGNQPQHF. Using reference TRBV18 and TRBJ1-5 for the parts outside the CDR3, the full variable domain is NAGVMQNPRHLVRRRGQEARLRCSPMKGHSHVYWYRQLPEEGLKFMVYLQKENIIDESGMPKERFSAEFPKEGPSILRIQQVVRGDSAAYFCASSQGGNQPQHFGDGTRLSIL.

The rearrangement joins TRBV6-1 to TRBJ2-3; D unclear. From germline, CDR1 is MNHNS and CDR2 SASEGT. The V gene lost 1 base and the J gene lost 6 bases, with 14 bases spanning the gap. The CDR3 is 15 amino acids. The CDR3 loop is CASSEDRLPADTQYF. CDR3 nucleotides: TGTGCCAGCAGTGAAGATCGACTCCCTGCGGATACGCAGTATTTT.